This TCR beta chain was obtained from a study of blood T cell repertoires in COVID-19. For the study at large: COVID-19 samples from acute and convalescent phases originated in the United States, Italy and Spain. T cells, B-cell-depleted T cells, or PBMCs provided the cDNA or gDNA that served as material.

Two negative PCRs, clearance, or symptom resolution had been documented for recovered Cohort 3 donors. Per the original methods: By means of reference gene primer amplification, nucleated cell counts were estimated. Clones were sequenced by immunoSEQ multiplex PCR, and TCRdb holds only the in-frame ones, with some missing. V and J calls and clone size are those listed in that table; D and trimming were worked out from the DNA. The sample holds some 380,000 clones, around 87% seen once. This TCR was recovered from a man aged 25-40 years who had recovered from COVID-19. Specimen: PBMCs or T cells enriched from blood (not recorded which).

CDR3 sequence reads: CAISESDRGYNEQYF. CDR3 coding DNA: TGTGCCATCAGTGAGTCCGACAGGGGTTACAACGAGCAGTACTTC. The V and J genes are TRBV10-3 and TRBJ2-7; 8 nucleotides agree with TRBD1. Germline V gene lookup returns CDR1 ENHRY and CDR2 SYGVKD. CDR3 length equals 15 residues. V shed 0 bases and J 5 bases; nucleotides not matched to a gene: 6.